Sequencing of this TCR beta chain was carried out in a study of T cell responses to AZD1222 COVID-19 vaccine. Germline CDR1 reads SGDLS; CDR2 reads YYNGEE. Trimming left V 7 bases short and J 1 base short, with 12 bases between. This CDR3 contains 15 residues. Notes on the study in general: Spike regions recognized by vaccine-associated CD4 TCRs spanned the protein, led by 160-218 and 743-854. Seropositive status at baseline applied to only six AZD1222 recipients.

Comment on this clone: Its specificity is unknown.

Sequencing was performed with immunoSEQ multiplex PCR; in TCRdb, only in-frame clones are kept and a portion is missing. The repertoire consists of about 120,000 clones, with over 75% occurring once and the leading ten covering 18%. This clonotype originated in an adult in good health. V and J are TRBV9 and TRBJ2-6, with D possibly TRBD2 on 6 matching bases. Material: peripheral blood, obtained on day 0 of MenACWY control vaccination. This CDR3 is CASQRVSSGANVLTF. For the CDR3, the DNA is TGTGCCAGCCAGCGGGTATCGTCTGGGGCCAACGTCCTGACTTTC.